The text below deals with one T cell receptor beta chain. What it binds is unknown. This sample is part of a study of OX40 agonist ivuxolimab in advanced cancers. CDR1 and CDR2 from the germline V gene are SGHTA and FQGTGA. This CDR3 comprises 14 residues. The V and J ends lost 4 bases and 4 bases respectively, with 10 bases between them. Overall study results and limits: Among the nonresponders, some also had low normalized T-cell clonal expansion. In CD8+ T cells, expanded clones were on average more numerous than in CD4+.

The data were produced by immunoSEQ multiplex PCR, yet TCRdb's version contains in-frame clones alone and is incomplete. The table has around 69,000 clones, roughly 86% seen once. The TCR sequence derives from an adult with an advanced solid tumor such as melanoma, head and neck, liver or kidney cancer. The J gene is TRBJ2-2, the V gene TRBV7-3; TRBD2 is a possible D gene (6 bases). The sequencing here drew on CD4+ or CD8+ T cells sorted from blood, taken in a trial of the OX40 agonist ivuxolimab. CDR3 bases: TGTGCCAGCAGCTCTAGCGCGGGCACCGGGGAGCTGTTTTTT. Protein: CASSSSAGTGELFF.